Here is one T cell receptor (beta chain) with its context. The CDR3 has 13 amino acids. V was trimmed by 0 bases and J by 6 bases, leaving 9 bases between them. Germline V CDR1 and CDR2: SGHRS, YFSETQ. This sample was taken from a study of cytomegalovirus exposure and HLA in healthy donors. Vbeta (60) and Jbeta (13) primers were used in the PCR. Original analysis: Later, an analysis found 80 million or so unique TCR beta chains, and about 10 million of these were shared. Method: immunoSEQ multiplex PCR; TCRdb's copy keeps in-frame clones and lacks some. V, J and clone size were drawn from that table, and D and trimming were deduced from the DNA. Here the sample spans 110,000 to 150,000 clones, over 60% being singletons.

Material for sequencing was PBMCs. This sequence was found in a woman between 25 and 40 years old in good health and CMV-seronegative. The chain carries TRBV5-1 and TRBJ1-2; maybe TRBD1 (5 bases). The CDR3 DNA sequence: TGCGCCAGCAGCTTGGGGGGCGCCAATGGCTACACCTTC. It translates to CASSLGGANGYTF.